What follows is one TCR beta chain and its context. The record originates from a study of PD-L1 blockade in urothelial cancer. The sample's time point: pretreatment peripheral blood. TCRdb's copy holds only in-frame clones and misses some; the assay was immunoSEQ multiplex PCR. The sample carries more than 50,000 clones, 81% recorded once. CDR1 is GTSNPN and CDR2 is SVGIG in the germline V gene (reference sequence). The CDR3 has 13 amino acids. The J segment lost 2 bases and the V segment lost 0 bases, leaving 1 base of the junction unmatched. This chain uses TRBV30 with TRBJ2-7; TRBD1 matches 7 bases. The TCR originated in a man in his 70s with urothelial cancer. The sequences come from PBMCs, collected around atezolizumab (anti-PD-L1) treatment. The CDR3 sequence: CAWSVQGTYEQYF. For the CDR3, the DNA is TGTGCCTGGAGTGTACAGGGGACCTACGAGCAGTACTTC.